This T cell receptor (beta chain) was recorded in a study of T cell responses to AZD1222 COVID-19 vaccine. The study, taken as a whole, reports: Possibly, clonal diversity was underestimated; donors were largely white British and included more females. The study sampled repertoires only after the peak T cell response. Two AZD1222 administrations were followed by greater Spike-specific TCR breadth and depth.

The method was immunoSEQ multiplex PCR; TCRdb's version includes in-frame clones alone and lacks a portion of them. The sample holds about 100,000 clones, about 85% seen once. Second-dose recipients at about 4 or about 12 weeks were treated as one pooled group. Trimming stripped 6 bases from V and 5 bases from J, with 13 bases between. Germline assignment: CDR1 LNHDA and CDR2 SQIVND (reference sequence). The CDR3 runs to 13 residues. With regard to this clone: The antigen is unknown.

This sequence originates from an adult who received the AZD1222 COVID-19 vaccine. The chain carries TRBV19 and TRBJ1-1, with D possibly matching TRBD1 (5 bases). Material: peripheral blood, obtained 28 days after the second AZD1222 dose. The CDR3 region is CASSLDSYTEAFF. DNA for the CDR3: TGTGCCAGTAGCCTCGACAGCTATACTGAAGCTTTCTTT.